This T cell receptor (beta chain) derives from a study of a mutant IDH1 vaccine in newly diagnosed glioma. In regard to this clone: What it recognizes is unknown.

Profiling relied on immunoSEQ multiplex PCR, and the TCRdb table lists in-frame clones only, not all of them. This table has 40,000 to 45,000 clones, approximately 84% appearing once. Looked up from germline, CDR1 is SGHRS and CDR2 is YFSETQ. The CDR3 spans 15 residues. Trimming took 4 bases from V and 2 from J; bases not matched to a gene: 3. Time point denoted: week 23, last vaccination. Topical imiquimod was applied with each vaccine dose, which held 300 ug of mutant IDH1 20-mer peptide. The chain couples TRBV5-1 to TRBJ2-5; 12 nucleotides match TRBD2. This sample comprised PBMCs, obtained from a glioma patient whose treatment included an IDH1 peptide vaccine. The sequence was obtained from a woman between 18 and 29 years old with glioma. Some clones in this sample may be carry-over from other donors' samples. The CDR3 sequence: CASSPGTSGQETQYF. The CDR3 bases are TGCGCCAGCAGCCCCGGGACTAGCGGGCAAGAGACCCAGTACTTC.